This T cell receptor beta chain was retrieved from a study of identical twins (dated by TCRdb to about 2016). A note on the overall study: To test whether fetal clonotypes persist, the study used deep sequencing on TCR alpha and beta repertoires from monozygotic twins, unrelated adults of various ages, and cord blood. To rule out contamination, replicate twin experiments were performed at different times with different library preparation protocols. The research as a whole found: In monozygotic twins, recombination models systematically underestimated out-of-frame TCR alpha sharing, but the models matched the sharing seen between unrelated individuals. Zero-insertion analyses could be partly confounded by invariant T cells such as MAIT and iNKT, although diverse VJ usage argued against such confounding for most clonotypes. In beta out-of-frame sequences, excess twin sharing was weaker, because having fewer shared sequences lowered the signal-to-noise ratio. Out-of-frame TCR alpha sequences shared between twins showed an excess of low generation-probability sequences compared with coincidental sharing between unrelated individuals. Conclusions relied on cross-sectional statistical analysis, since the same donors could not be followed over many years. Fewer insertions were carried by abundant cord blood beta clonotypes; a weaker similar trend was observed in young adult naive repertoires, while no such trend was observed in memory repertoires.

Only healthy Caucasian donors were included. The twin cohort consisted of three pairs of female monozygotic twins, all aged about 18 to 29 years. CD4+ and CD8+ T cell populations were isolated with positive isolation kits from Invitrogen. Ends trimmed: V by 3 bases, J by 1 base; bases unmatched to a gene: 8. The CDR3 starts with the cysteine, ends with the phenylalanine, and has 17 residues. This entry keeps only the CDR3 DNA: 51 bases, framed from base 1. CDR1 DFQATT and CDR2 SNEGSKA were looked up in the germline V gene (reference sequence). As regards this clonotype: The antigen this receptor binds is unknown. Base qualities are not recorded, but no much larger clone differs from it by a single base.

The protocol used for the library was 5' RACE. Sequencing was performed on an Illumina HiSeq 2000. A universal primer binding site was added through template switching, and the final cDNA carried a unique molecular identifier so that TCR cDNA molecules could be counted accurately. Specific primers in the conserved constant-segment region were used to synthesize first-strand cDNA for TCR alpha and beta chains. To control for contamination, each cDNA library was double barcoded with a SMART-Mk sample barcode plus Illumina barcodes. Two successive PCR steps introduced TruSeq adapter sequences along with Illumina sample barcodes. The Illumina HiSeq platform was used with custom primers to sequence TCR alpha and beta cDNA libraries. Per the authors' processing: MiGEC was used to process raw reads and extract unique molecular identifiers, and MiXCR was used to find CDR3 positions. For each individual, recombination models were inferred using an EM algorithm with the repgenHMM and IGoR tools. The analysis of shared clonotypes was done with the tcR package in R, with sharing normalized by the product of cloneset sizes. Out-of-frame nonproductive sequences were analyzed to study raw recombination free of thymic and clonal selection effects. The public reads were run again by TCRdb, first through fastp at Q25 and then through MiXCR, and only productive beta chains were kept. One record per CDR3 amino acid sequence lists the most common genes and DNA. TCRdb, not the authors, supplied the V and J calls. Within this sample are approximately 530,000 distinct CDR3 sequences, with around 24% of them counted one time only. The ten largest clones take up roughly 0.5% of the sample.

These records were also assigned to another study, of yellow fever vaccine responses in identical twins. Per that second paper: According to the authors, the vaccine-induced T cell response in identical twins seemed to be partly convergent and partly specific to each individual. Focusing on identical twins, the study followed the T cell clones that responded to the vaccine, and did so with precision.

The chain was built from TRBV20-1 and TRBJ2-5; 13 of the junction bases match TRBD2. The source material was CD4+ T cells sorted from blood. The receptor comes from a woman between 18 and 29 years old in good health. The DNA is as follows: TGCAGTGCTAGCCCCCGACTAGCGGGGGGTCCCCAAGAGACCCAGTACTTC. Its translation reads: CSASPRLAGGPQETQYF.